The following is a T cell receptor (beta chain) sequence with its context. The antigen is undetermined. Germline-derived CDR1 and CDR2 are SEHNR and FQNEAQ (reference sequence). V dropped 5 bases and J dropped 2 bases, with 22 bases sitting between them. The length of the CDR3 is 19 residues. These data are taken from a study of T cell repertoires in cytomegalovirus infection. TCRdb re-called the reads with MiXCR, one entry per CDR3 protein. In the table there are 75,000 to 100,000 distinct CDR3 sequences, around half of which are singletons. This sequence originates from a human donor in good health (CMV status not recorded). Some clones in this sample may be carry-over from other donors' samples. This sequence joins TRBV7-9 and TRBJ2-6; D is perhaps TRBD2 (6 bases). Sequencing used CD8+ T cells from cultured PBMCs, obtained from culture after CMV antigen stimulation. CDR3 bases: TGTGCCAGCAGCCATCCCCCCGCAGGGAGGTCGGCTGGGGCCAACGTCCTGACTTTC. It translates to CASSHPPAGRSAGANVLTF.